What follows are 15 T cell receptor beta chains derived from one specimen sequenced in a study of immune heterogeneity within non-small cell lung tumors. At around 600 ng per sample, bulk tumor genomic DNA provided the template. Several spatially distant biopsies were obtained per primary tumor intraoperatively. These patients got curative surgery after being newly diagnosed with untreated non-small cell lung cancer. Multiplex PCR was performed with 32 V and 13 J primers, and it amplified TCR beta CDR3. TCRdb itself ran the multiplex PCR reads through MiXCR, one entry per CDR3 protein. The sample lists tens of thousands of distinct CDR3 sequences, 28% occurring once. Sequencing used lung tumor tissue. These receptor sequences come from a middle-aged man with non-small cell lung cancer.

This clonotype showed up many times. The chain combines TRBV5-1 with TRBJ2-7, with 7 positions matching TRBD1. J lost 5 bases, V lost 8 bases, and 4 bases had no gene match. This CDR3 contains 11 residues. Germline loops: CDR1 SGHRS, CDR2 YFSETQ. In DNA form, the CDR3 reads TGCGCCAGTACAGGGGACCACGAGCAGTACTTC. Amino acid sequence: CASTGDHEQYF.

The J gene is TRBJ2-1, the V gene TRBV6-4, with 8 bases aligning to TRBD2. The CDR3 consists of 13 residues. In germline, CDR1 is MRHNA, CDR2 SNTAGT. Trimming removed 5 bases from V and 5 bases from J; junction bases left unmatched: 2. The CDR3 coding sequence is TGTGCCAGCAGTTCGACTAGCGACAATGAGCAGTTCTTC. The encoded protein is CASSSTSDNEQFF.

The chain has TRBV19 and TRBJ2-1; 14 bases are a match to TRBD2. Trimming at V came to 6 bases and at J to 8 bases, leaving 6 bases not matched to a gene. The germline CDR1 and CDR2 sequences are LNHDA and SQIVND (reference sequence). The CDR3 contains 15 residues. In DNA, the CDR3 is TGTGCCAGTAGACCGGGACTAGCGGGAGTCTATGAGCAGTTCTTC. This gives the protein CASRPGLAGVYEQFF.

This chain uses TRBV4-1 with TRBJ2-5; TRBD1 is a possible D gene (5 bases). V lost 2 bases, J lost 7 bases, and 11 bases lay in between. Germline V gene data show CDR1 as MGHRA and CDR2 as YSYEKL. CDR3 length: 13 amino acids. CDR3 DNA sequence: TGCGCCAGCAGCCAACCCGGCCAGGGGACCCAGTACTTC. Its protein is CASSQPGQGTQYF.

This clonotype is deemed medium-sized. The rearrangement uses TRBV27 and TRBJ2-1; unclear D gene. Germline values: CDR1 MNHEY, CDR2 SMNVEV (reference sequence). The V end lost 6 bases, the J end lost 7 bases, and 13 bases lay between the germline ends. There are 13 residues in the CDR3. The CDR3 bases are TGTGCCAGCAGGATGGATAGCCAAAATGAGCAGTTCTTC. Its translation is CASRMDSQNEQFF.

This clonotype is medium-sized. The rearrangement links TRBV12-5 to TRBJ2-7; TRBD2 might be the D (7 bases). This CDR3 is 16 amino acids long. The V gene lost 5 bases and the J gene lost 4 bases, with 21 bases spanning the gap. The V gene's germline CDR1 is LGHNT and CDR2 FRNRAP. CDR3 sequence (DNA): TGTGCTAGTGGTACTCCCGCGGGCGGGGGCTGGTACGAGCAGTACTTC. It codes for CASGTPAGGGWYEQYF.

Comments on this clonotype: Given a much more abundant clone one base away, this may be a read error. V is TRBV9 and J is TRBJ2-7, with D possibly TRBD2 on 6 matching bases. The CDR3 has 14 amino acids. Germline lookup yields CDR1 SGDLS and CDR2 YYNGEE. Between the trimmed V and J ends, which lost 5 bases and 2 bases, there was a span of 14 bases. CDR3 sequence: CASRLNSGAYEQYF. In DNA, the CDR3 is TGTGCCAGCAGACTAAATAGCGGTGCCTACGAGCAGTACTTC. The full variable domain, its missing parts supplied by reference TRBV9 and TRBJ2-7, is DSGVTQTPKHLITATGQRVTLRCSPRSGDLSVYWYQQSLDQGLQFLIQYYNGEERAKGNILERFSAQQFPDLHSELNLSSLELGDSALYFCASRLNSGAYEQYFGPGTRLTVT.

Points on this clonotype: This may be a read error: a much more frequent sequence differs by one nucleotide. The V gene is TRBV30, the J gene TRBJ1-5; no clear D. Germline V gene lookup returns CDR1 GTSNPN and CDR2 SVGIG (reference sequence). Deletions cut 3 bases from V and 3 bases from J, with 12 bases between. The CDR3 is made up of 14 amino acids. The CDR3 DNA follows: TGTGCCTGGAGGGGTCCGTATATCAATCAGCCCCAGCATTTT. Its translation is CAWRGPYINQPQHF.

This clonotype was counted between two and nine times. The V gene is TRBV6-1, the J gene TRBJ2-6; D remains unclear. V lost 2 bases and J 0 bases, leaving 23 bases between the germline ends. The CDR3 length is 21 residues. Germline CDR1 and CDR2: MNHNS and SASEGT. The CDR3 bases are TGTGCCAGCAGTGAAACAGCTTCGAGAAGCTTCGCAGACTCTGGGGCCAACGTCCTGACTTTC. Translating it yields CASSETASRSFADSGANVLTF.

V usage is TRBV7-9 and J usage is TRBJ2-1; D is perhaps TRBD2 (6 bases). V lost 5 bases to trimming and J lost 2 bases, with 13 bases between them. The CDR3 is 15 residues long. Germline V CDR1 and CDR2: SEHNR, FQNEAQ (reference sequence). For the CDR3, the DNA is TGTGCCAGCAGCGCCGTTGGGGGGACCTACAATGAGCAGTTCTTC. Translation gives CASSAVGGTYNEQFF. Full variable domain (remainder filled in from reference TRBV7-9 and TRBJ2-1): DTGVSQNPRHKITKRGQNVTFRCDPISEHNRLYWYRQTLGQGPEFLTYFQNEAQLEKSRLLSDRFSAERPKGSFSTLEIQRTEQGDSAMYLCASSAVGGTYNEQFFGPGTRLTVL.

As to this clonotype: A much larger clonotype is one base distant, so this may be a read error. This chain links TRBV20-1 with TRBJ1-2; D not certain. V lost 8 bases to trimming and J lost 4 bases, with 17 bases between them. The germline CDR1 and CDR2 sequences are DFQATT and SNEGSKA (reference sequence). The CDR3 is 13 amino acids. CDR3 nucleotides: TGCAGTTCTATCCCCGGACGGTCCTATGGCTACACCTTC. Translating gives CSSIPGRSYGYTF.

By share of the sample, this clonotype is medium-sized. The chain uses TRBV15 and TRBJ2-7; 8 nucleotides agree with TRBD1. The CDR3 length is 16 residues. Germline V gene sequence: CDR1 LNHNV, CDR2 YYDKDF (reference sequence). After removal of 2 bases from V and 0 bases from J, the junction contained 6 bases not matched to a gene. The CDR3 DNA reads as TGTGCCACCAGCAGACCCGGGACAGGCAACTCCTACGAGCAGTACTTC. This translates into CATSRPGTGNSYEQYF.

The genes are TRBV7-6 and TRBJ2-1, with unresolved D. In germline, CDR1 is SGHVS, CDR2 FNYEAQ. V shed 5 bases and J shed 6 bases, with 17 bases lying between them. The CDR3 is 15 residues long. The CDR3 loop is CASSHGPLEINEQFF. DNA for the CDR3: TGTGCCAGCAGCCACGGACCCCTCGAAATCAATGAGCAGTTCTTC.

On this clonotype: An end of the junction differs from the germline gene, which may be a read error. The rearrangement links TRBV6-2 or TRBV6-3 to TRBJ1-6, with 7 bases fitting TRBD1. The germline CDR1 and CDR2 sequences are MNHEY and SVGEGT. The CDR3 consists of 14 residues. The CDR3 DNA reads TGTGCCAGCAGTTGGACAGGCGGTAATTCGCCCCTCCACTTT. Its translation: CASSWTGGNSPLHF.

The V and J genes are TRBV7-8 and TRBJ2-1; the D gene could be TRBD1 or TRBD2 (5 bases each). The germline gives CDR1 SGHVS, CDR2 FQNEAQ. V shed 5 bases and J shed 5 bases, with 13 bases lying between them. The CDR3 length is 14 residues. The CDR3 loop reads CASSLGDANNEQFF. In nucleotides, the CDR3 is TGTGCCAGCAGCCTAGGGGACGCCAACAATGAGCAGTTCTTC.